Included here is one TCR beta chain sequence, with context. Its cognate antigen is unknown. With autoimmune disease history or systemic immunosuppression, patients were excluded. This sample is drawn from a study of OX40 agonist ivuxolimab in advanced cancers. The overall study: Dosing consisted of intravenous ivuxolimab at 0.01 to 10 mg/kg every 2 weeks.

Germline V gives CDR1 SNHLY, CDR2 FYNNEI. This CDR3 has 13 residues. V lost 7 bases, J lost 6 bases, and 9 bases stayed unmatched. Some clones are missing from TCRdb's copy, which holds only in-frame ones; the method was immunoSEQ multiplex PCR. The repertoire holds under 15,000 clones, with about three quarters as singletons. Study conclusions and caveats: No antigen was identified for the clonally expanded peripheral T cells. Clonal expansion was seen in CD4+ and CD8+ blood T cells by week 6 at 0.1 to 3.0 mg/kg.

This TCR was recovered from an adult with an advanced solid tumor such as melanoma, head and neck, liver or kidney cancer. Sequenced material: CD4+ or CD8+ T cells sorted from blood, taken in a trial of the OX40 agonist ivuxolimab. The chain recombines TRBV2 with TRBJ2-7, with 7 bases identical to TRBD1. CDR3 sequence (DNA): TGTGCCAGCAAATGGGACAGTCTTTTCGAGCAGTACTTC. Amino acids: CASKWDSLFEQYF.